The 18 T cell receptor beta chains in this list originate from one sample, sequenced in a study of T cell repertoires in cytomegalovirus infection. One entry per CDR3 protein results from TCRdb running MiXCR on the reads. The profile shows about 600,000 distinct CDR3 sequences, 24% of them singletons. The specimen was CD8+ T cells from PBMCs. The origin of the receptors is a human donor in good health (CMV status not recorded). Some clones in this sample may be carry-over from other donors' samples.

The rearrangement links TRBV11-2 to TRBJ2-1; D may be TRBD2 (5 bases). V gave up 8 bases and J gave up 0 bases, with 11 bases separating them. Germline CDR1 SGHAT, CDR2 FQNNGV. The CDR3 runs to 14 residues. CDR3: CASRGPLSYNEQFF. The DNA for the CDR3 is TGTGCCAGCCGAGGGCCACTCTCCTACAATGAGCAGTTCTTC.

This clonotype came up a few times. CDR3 in amino acids: CSVEESYNYGYTF. The DNA for the CDR3 is TGCAGCGTTGAAGAAAGTTATAACTATGGCTACACCTTC. This chain uses TRBV29-1 with TRBJ1-2; no clear D. The CDR3 runs 13 residues. Looked up from germline, CDR1 is SQVTM and CDR2 is ANQGSEA. The V end was cut by 0 bases, the J end by 1 base, with 6 bases between.

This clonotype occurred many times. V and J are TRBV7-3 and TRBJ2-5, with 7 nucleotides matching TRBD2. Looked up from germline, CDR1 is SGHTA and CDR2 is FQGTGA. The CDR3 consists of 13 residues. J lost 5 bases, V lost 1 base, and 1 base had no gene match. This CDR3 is CASSLNSGETQYF. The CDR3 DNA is TGTGCCAGCAGCTTAAATAGCGGGGAGACCCAGTACTTC.

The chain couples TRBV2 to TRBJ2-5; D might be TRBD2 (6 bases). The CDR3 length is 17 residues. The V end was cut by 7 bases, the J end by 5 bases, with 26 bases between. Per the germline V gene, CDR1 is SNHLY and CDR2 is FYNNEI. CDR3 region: CASTYFGRGTAFETQYF. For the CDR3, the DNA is TGTGCCAGCACATATTTCGGGCGGGGCACCGCCTTCGAGACCCAGTACTTC. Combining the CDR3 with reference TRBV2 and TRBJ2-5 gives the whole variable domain EPEVTQTPSHQVTQMGQEVILRCVPISNHLYFYWYRQILGQKVEFLVSFYNNEISEKSEIFDDQFSVERPDGSNFTLKIRSTKLEDSAMYFCASTYFGRGTAFETQYFGPGTRLLVL.

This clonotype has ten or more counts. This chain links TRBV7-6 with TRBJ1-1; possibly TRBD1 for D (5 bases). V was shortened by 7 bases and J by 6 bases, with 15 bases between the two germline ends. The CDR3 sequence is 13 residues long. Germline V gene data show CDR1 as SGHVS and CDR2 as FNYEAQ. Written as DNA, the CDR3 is TGTGCCAGCACCCCCGAGTGGGGGGCTGAAGCTTTCTTT. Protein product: CASTPEWGAEAFF.

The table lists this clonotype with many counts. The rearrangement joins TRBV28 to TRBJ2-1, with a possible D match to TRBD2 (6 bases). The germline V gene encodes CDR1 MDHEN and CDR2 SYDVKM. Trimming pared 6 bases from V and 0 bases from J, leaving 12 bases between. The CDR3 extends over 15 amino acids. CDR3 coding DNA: TGTGCCAGCAGCTTTGGGGGGAGCTCCTACAATGAGCAGTTCTTC. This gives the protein CASSFGGSSYNEQFF.

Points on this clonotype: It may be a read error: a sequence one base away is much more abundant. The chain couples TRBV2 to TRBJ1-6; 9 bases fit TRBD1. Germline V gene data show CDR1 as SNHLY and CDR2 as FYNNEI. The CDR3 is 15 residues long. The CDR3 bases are TGTGCCAGCAGTGAGGGGACAGGGACCTCCTCACCCCTCTACTTT. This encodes CASSEGTGTSSPLYF.

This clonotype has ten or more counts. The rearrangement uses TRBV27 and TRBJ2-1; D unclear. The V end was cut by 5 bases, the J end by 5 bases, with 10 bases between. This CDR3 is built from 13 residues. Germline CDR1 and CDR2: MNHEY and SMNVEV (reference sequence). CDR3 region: CASSPDLDNEQFF. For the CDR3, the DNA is TGTGCCAGCAGTCCTGACTTAGACAATGAGCAGTTCTTC.

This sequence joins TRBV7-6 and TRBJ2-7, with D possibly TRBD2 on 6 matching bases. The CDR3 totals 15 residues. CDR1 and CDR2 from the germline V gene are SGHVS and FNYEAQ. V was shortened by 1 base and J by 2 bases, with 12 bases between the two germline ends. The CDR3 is CASSLEGGATYEQYV. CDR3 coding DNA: TGTGCCAGCAGCTTAGAAGGAGGGGCGACCTACGAGCAGTACGTC.

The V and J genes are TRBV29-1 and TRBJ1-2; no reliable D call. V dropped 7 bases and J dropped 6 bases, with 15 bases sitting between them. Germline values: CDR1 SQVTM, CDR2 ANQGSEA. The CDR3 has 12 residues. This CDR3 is CSGGAGPNGYTF. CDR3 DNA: TGCAGCGGGGGTGCCGGACCAAATGGCTACACCTTC.

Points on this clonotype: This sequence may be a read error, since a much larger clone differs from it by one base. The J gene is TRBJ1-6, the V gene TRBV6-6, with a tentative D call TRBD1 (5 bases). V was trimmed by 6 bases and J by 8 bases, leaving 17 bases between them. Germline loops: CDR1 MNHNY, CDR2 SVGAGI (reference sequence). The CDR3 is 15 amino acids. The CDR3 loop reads CASRIVGTQDSPLHF. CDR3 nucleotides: TGTGCCAGCAGAATCGTCGGGACTCAGGATTCACCCCTCCACTTT.

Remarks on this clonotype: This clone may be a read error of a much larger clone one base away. CDR3 amino acids: CASSYSIRPSGANALTF. The DNA of the CDR3 is TGTGCCAGCAGTTACTCGATTCGACCCTCTGGGGCCAACGCCCTGACTTTC. The rearrangement joins TRBV6-6 to TRBJ2-6, with D tentatively TRBD1 (5 bases). Germline assignment: CDR1 MNHNY and CDR2 SVGAGI (reference sequence). This CDR3 is built from 17 residues.

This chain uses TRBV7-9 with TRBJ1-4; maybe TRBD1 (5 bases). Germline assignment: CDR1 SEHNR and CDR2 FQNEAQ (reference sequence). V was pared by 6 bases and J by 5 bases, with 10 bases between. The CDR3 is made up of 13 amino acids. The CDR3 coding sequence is TGTGCCAGCAGACTTGACAGAAATGAAAAACTGTTTTTT. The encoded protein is CASRLDRNEKLFF.

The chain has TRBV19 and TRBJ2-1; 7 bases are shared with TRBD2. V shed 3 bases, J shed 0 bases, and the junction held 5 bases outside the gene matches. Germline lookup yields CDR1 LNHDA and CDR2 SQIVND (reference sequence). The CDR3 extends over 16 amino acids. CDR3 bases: TGTGCCAGTAGTATTCTGGGGGGGAGCTCCTACAATGAGCAGTTCTTC. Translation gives CASSILGGSSYNEQFF.

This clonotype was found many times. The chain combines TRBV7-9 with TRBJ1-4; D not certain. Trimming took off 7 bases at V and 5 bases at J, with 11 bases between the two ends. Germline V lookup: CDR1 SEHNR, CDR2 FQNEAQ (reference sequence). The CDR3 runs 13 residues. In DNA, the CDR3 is TGTGCCAGCACCTTCCTCGGGAATGAAAAACTGTTTTTT. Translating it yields CASTFLGNEKLFF.

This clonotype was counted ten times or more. CDR3 in amino acids: CASSLEGLAGFYEQFF. CDR3 nucleotide sequence: TGTGCCAGCAGCTTAGAGGGACTAGCGGGATTCTATGAGCAGTTCTTC. V and J are TRBV7-3 and TRBJ2-1; 13 bases agree with TRBD2. This CDR3 comprises 16 residues. The V segment lost 2 bases and the J segment 8 bases; nucleotides outside the gene matches: 6. Germline V gene sequence: CDR1 SGHTA, CDR2 FQGTGA.

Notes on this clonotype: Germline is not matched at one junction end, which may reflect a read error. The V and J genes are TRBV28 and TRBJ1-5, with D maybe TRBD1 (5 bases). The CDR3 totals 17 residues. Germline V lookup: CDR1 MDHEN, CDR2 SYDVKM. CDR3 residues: CVSSNLPGPTWNQPQHF. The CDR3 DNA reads TGTGTCAGCAGTAACCTACCGGGACCCACGTGGAATCAGCCCCAGCATTTT.

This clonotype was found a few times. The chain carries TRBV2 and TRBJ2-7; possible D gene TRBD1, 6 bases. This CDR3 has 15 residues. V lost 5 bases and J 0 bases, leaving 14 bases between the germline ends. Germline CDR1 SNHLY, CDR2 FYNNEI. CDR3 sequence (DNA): TGTGCCAGCAGTCGACAGGCCCCAGGCTCCTACGAGCAGTACTTC. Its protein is CASSRQAPGSYEQYF.